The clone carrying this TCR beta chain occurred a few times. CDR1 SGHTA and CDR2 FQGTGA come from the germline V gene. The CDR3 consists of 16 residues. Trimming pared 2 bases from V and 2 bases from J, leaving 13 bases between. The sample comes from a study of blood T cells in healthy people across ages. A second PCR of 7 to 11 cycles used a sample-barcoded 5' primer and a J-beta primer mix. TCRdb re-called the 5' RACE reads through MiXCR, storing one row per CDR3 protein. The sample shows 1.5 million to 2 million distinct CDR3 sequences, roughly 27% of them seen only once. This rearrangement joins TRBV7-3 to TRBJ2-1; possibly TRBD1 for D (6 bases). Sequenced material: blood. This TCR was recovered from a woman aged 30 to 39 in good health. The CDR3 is CASSLPGVHTYNEQFF. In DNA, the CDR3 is TGTGCCAGCAGCTTACCAGGGGTCCATACCTACAATGAGCAGTTCTTC.